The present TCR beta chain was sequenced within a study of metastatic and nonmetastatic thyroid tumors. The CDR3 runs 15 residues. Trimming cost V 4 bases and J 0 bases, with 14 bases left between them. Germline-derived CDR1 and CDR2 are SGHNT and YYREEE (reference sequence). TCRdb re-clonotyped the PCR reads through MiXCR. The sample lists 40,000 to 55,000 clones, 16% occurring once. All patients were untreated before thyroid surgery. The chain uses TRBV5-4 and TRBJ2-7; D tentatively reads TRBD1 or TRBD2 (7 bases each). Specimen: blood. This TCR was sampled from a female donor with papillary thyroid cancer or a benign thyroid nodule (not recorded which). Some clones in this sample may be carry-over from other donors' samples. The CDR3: CASSPGGGSSYEQYF. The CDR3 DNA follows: TGTGCCAGCAGCCCAGGGGGGGGGAGCTCCTACGAGCAGTACTTC.